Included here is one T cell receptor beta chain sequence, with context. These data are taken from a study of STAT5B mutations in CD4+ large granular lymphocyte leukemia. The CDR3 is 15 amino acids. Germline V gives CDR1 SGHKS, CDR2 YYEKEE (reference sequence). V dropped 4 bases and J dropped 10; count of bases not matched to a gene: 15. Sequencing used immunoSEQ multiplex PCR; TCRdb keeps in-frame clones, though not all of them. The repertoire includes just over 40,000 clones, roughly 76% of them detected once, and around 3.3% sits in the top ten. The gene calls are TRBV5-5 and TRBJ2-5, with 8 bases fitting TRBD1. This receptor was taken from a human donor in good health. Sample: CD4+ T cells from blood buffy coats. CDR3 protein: CASSTGTGPSEGQYF. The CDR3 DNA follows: TGTGCCAGCAGCACGGGGACAGGACCGAGTGAGGGCCAGTACTTC.